Listed here are 6 T cell receptor beta chains from one sample, sequenced in a study of blood T cell repertoires in COVID-19 (TCRdb year 2020). Receptor libraries were prepared by the immunoSEQ multiplex PCR assay. Not all clones reach the TCRdb copy of this immuneACCESS table, which keeps in-frame sequences only. Checked studies attribute under half of the gap to unresolved V genes and leave the rest unexplained. This sample has 150,000 to 200,000 clones in its table, and around 81% of those were observed once. The leading ten clones occupy around 10% of the sample. The sequenced sample consisted of peripheral blood. Receptors originate from a man aged 55 to 70 with active or convalescent COVID-19.

The chain has TRBV18 and TRBJ1-5; the D is unclear. From germline, CDR1 is KGHSH and CDR2 LQKENI. Trimming removed 6 bases at V and 1 base at J, with 10 bases between. The CDR3 runs 14 residues. The CDR3 nucleotides are TGTGCCAGCTCCCCCCAGAGGAGCAATCAGCCCCAGCATTTT. This encodes CASSPQRSNQPQHF.

J is TRBJ2-5 and V is TRBV28, with a weak D call TRBD2 (6 bases). Germline-derived CDR1 and CDR2 are MDHEN and SYDVKM. Trimming cost V 4 bases and J 5 bases, with 17 bases left between them. This CDR3 has 15 amino acids. The chain's CDR3 is CASSSLRTMSETQYF. The CDR3 DNA sequence: TGTGCCAGCAGTTCTCTGCGGACTATGTCGGAGACCCAGTACTTC.

This clone was counted a few times. The rearrangement links TRBV11-2 to TRBJ1-3, with D possibly matching TRBD1 (6 bases). V was shortened by 3 bases and J by 2 bases, with 17 bases between the two germline ends. Germline V gene sequence: CDR1 SGHAT, CDR2 FQNNGV. CDR3 length: 17 amino acids. The CDR3: CASSLGGEGVAGNTIYF. The CDR3, as DNA: TGTGCCAGCAGCTTGGGCGGTGAGGGGGTGGCTGGAAACACCATATATTTT.

The rearrangement links TRBV2 to TRBJ2-7; no firm D call. The CDR3 has 12 amino acids. Germline CDR1 reads SNHLY; CDR2 reads FYNNEI. V lost 2 bases and J 4 bases, leaving 6 bases between the germline ends. CDR3 residues: CASSERSYEQYF. The CDR3 region has the DNA TGTGCCAGCAGTGAAAGGAGTTACGAGCAGTACTTC.

The count of this clone is one. The chain has TRBV5-6 and TRBJ2-3; perhaps TRBD1 as D (6 bases). The CDR3 contains 17 residues. Germline CDR1 reads SGHDT; CDR2 reads YYEEEE. Trimming removed 5 bases from V and 0 bases from J, with 19 bases in between. The CDR3 DNA sequence: TGTGCCAGCAGAGCATTCGGTGGGGGCGGGAGCACAGATACGCAGTATTTT. The encoded protein is CASRAFGGGGSTDTQYF.

The chain recombines TRBV6-5 with TRBJ1-1; TRBD1 aligns across 11 bases. Germline CDR1 is MNHEY and CDR2 is SVGAGI. The V gene end was trimmed by 6 bases and the J gene end by 3 bases; junction bases not matched to a gene: 3. The CDR3 covers 14 residues. CDR3 amino acids: CASRSGQGDTEAFF. The CDR3 nucleotides are TGTGCCAGCAGGTCGGGACAGGGGGACACTGAAGCTTTCTTT.